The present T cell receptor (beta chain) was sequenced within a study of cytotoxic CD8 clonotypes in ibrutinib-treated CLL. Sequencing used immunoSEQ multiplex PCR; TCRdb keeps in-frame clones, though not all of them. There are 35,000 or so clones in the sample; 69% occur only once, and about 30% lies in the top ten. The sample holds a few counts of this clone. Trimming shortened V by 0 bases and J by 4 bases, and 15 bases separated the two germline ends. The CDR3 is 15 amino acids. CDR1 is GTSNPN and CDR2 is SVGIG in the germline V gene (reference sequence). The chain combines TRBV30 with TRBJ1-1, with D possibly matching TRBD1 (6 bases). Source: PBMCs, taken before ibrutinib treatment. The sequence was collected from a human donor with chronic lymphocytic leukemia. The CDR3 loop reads CAWSVPQGKSTEAFF. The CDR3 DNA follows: TGTGCCTGGAGTGTACCACAGGGAAAGAGCACTGAAGCTTTCTTT.